The clone carrying this T cell receptor (beta chain) was seen a few times. The CDR3 is 15 residues long. The germline V gene has CDR1 SGHTA and CDR2 FQGNSA. The junction had 8 bases not matched to a gene; V was cut back by 2 bases and J by 4 bases. In the original analysis: Cell counts per sample came from amplifying reference gene primers. Libraries were prepared by immunoSEQ multiplex PCR; TCRdb keeps only in-frame clonotypes and omits some of them. V, J and clone size reflect that table, while D and trimming were determined from the DNA. Of roughly 290,000 clones listed, 90% are singletons. Residents of approximately 25 US areas, aged roughly 18 to 90 years, made up the participants. Donors were grouped by their self-reported clinical history. These data come from a study of blood T cell repertoires in COVID-19.

The chain recombines TRBV7-2 with TRBJ2-7; TRBD2 agrees at 7 bases. Source material: PBMCs or T cells enriched from blood (not recorded which). This TCR was sampled from a young woman with acute COVID-19. DNA of the CDR3: TGTGCCAGCAGCTTAAGGGCTAGCGGTACTTACGAGCAGTACTTC. Its translation is CASSLRASGTYEQYF.